This T cell receptor (beta chain) appears in the sequencing data of a study of post-analysis software for immune sequencing data. Background on the study: Multiple sclerosis in the patients followed relapsing-remitting, secondary progressive and progressive-relapsing courses.

Per germline, CDR1 MNHEY and CDR2 SVGEGT. This CDR3 has 13 residues. With V trimmed by 6 bases and J by 6 bases, 4 bases remained unmatched. Study-level findings and limits: In patients, 4 to 6 TRBV segments were more frequent than in controls, with TRBV5-6, TRBV5-1 and TRBV20-1 among them.

Included in the TCR beta cDNA libraries were unique molecular identifiers. cDNA molecules numbering approximately 500,000 came from approximately 1 to 10 million T cells. TCRdb called the PCR reads again in MiXCR, with one record for every CDR3 protein. The sample contains some 500,000 distinct CDR3 sequences, around 40% of which appear only once. Of note for this clonotype: As yet, its antigen is unknown.

Input material: blood. The sequence was obtained from a girl under 18 with multiple sclerosis. The chain couples TRBV6-2 or TRBV6-3 to TRBJ2-1; 8 bases fit TRBD2. CDR3 loop: CASRQLAANEQFF. The DNA for the CDR3 is TGTGCCAGCAGGCAACTAGCGGCCAATGAGCAGTTCTTC.